Listed below are T cell receptor beta chains from one sample, sequenced in a study of cytomegalovirus exposure and HLA in healthy donors. Method: immunoSEQ multiplex PCR; TCRdb's copy keeps in-frame clones and lacks some. Of about 100,000 clones listed, under 90% were seen once; the top ten hold about 4.4%. Source material: PBMCs. These receptors were collected from a woman aged 65 to 85 in good health and CMV-seropositive. Each CDR3 is given with its conserved first and last residue. Each record gives: clone size, V gene, D gene, J gene, CDR3 DNA, CDR3 protein. A D gene is named only where the DNA matches it firmly. Part of the rows lack a size; the others show once, few, many or a class for expanded clones.

.	TRBV18	.	TRBJ2-2	TGTGCCAGCTCCCACAGTCTCGCGATGAACACCGGGGAGCTGTTTTTT	CASSHSLAMNTGELFF
.	TRBV6-1	.	TRBJ1-5	TGTGCCAGCAGTGAAAAGGGGGAACTCGGCGGCAATCAGCCCCAGCATTTT	CASSEKGELGGNQPQHF
.	TRBV19	.	TRBJ2-7	TGTGCCAGTAGTGATGGAGGCGAGCAGTACTTC	CASSDGGEQYF
.	TRBV7-2	.	TRBJ1-5	TGTGCCAGCAGCCGCCGGAGGGGCGTAGGCAATCAGCCCCAGCATTTT	CASSRRRGVGNQPQHF
once	TRBV25-1	.	TRBJ2-2	TGTGCCAGCAGTGGCAGGACTGCTTCGAACACCGGGGAGCTGTTTTTT	CASSGRTASNTGELFF
.	TRBV11-2	.	TRBJ2-7	TGTGCCAGCAGCCCGAGGGGGGGGGACGCCATGGGGTACGAGCAGTACTTC	CASSPRGGDAMGYEQYF
.	TRBV28	TRBD1	TRBJ1-2	TGTGCCAGCAGTCCTCCGAGACAGGGGAATGGCTACACCTTC	CASSPPRQGNGYTF
.	TRBV23-1	TRBD1	TRBJ1-5	TGCGCCAGCAGGGAGCCGGACAGGGACAGGAGCAATCAGCCCCAGCATTTT	CASREPDRDRSNQPQHF
few	TRBV4-3	.	TRBJ2-1	TGCGCCAGCAGCCCCAGGGAAATAACTAGCTCGTCCTCCTACAATGAGCAGTTCTTC	CASSPREITSSSSYNEQFF
.	TRBV6-1	.	TRBJ1-1	TGTGCCAGCAGTAACCAAGACATCCTGAACACTGAAGCTTTCTTT	CASSNQDILNTEAFF
.	TRBV11-3	.	TRBJ2-2	TGTGCCAGCAGCCCCAAAACTCAGGGAACCGGGGAGCTGTTTTTT	CASSPKTQGTGELFF
.	TRBV19	TRBD2	TRBJ2-3	TGTGCCAGTAGTATCACCTCATGGGGGGGACTAGCGGGAGGGCCGAACACAGATACGCAGTATTTT	CASSITSWGGLAGGPNTDTQYF
.	TRBV5-1	TRBD2	TRBJ2-7	TGCGCCAGCAGCTCGCTAGCGGGAGTCTCCTACGAGCAGTACTTC	CASSSLAGVSYEQYF
.	TRBV28	TRBD2	TRBJ2-1	TGTGCCAGCAGTTTAGCGGCTAGCGGCCACAATGAGCAGTTCTTC	CASSLAASGHNEQFF
.	TRBV27	TRBD2	TRBJ2-5	TGTGCCAGCAGGGGACTAGTGTCCCAAGAGACCCAGTACTTC	CASRGLVSQETQYF
.	TRBV5-6	TRBD2	TRBJ2-3	TGTGCCAGCAGCTCTCCGGGACTAGCGGGATTCACAGATACGCAGTATTTT	CASSSPGLAGFTDTQYF
.	TRBV10-3	.	TRBJ1-2	TGTGCCATCAGTGACGACTATGGCTACACCTTC	CAISDDYGYTF
.	TRBV6-4	.	TRBJ2-1	TGTGCCAGCAGTGACGTGGGAGGGGGCTACAATGAGCAGTTCTTC	CASSDVGGGYNEQFF
.	TRBV7-9	.	TRBJ1-1	TGTGCCAGCAGCAGAGCTCAATACTTTAACACTGAAGCTTTCTTT	CASSRAQYFNTEAFF
.	TRBV29-1	TRBD1	TRBJ2-5	TGCAGCGTCGAATATACGAGGGGACAGGGCCAAGAGACCCAGTACTTC	CSVEYTRGQGQETQYF
few	TRBV4-3	TRBD2	TRBJ2-7	TGCGCCAGCAGCCAAGAAGGCGGGAGGGCCCACGAGCAGTACTTC	CASSQEGGRAHEQYF
.	TRBV19	TRBD1	TRBJ2-1	TGTGCCAGTAGTATAGGGGGACAGGGGTACAATGAGCAGTTCTTC	CASSIGGQGYNEQFF
.	TRBV29-1	TRBD1	TRBJ2-1	TGCAGCGTCTTCCCGGACAGGGGCGACTCCTACAATGAGCAGTTCTTC	CSVFPDRGDSYNEQFF
.	TRBV7-8	.	TRBJ1-4	TGTGCCAGCAGCTTGAAAATGAGACAGGCGAATGAAAAACTGTTTTTT	CASSLKMRQANEKLFF
.	TRBV18	.	TRBJ2-7	TGTGCCAGCTCGCCTGCGGGGCGGGGCTCCTACGAGCAGTACTTC	CASSPAGRGSYEQYF
.	TRBV28	.	TRBJ1-1	TGTGCCAGCAGTTTAGTGGGGGCGCGGGTTTCCACTGAAGCTTTCTTT	CASSLVGARVSTEAFF
.	TRBV19	.	TRBJ2-7	TGTGCCAGTAGTACAGGGGACCCCTGGAACGAGCAGTACTTC	CASSTGDPWNEQYF